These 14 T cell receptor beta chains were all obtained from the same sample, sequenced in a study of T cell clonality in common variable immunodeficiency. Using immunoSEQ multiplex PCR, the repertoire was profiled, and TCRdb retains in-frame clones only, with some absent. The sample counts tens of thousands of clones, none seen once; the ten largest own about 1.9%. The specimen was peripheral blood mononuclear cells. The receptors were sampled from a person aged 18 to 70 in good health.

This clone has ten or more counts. Here the CDR3 reads CASRETRETDTQYF. CDR3 DNA (partial): TGTGCCAGCCGAGAAACCAGGGAAACAGATACG. The chain carries TRBV2 and TRBJ2-3, with TRBD1 as a possible D gene (5 bases). With the read ending 3 residues before the CDR3 end, the germline J gene is used to fill in that end. The CDR3 extends over 14 amino acids. CDR1 and CDR2 (germline): SNHLY, FYNNEI. Trimming stripped 8 bases from V and 3 bases from J, with 15 bases between.

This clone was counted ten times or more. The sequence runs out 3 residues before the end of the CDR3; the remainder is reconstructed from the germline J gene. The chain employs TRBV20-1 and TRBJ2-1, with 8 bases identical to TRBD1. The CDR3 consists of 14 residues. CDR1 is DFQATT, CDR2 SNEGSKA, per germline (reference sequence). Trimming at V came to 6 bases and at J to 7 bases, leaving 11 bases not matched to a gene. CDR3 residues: CSAVLDRVYNEQFF. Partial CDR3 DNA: TGCAGTGCCGTGTTGGACAGGGTATATAATGAG.

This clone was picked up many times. The sequenced CDR3 bases are TGTGCCTGGAGTGTATCAGGACAGGGCCCCTATGGC. Translated: CAWSVSGQGPYG. The whole CDR3 sequence reads CAWSVSGQGPYGYTF. The chain carries TRBV30 and TRBJ1-2, with 8 positions matching TRBD1. The read gets to within 3 residues of the CDR3 end, and the germline J gene fills in the rest. Germline-derived CDR1 and CDR2 are GTSNPN and SVGIG (reference sequence). The CDR3 runs to 15 residues. V was pared by 0 bases and J by 4 bases, with 7 bases of the junction left unmatched.

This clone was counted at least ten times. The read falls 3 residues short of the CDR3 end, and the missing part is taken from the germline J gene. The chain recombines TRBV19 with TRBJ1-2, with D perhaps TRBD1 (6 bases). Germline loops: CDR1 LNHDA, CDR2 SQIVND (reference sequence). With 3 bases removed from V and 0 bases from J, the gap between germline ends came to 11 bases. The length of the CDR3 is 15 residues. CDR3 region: CASSIGGVSNYGYTF. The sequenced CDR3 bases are TGTGCCAGTAGTATTGGGGGCGTATCTAACTATGGC. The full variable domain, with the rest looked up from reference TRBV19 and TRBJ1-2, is DGGITQSPKYLFRKEGQNVTLSCEQNLNHDAMYWYRQDPGQGLRLIYYSQIVNDFQKGDIAEGYSVSREKKESFPLTVTSAQKNPTAFYLCASSIGGVSNYGYTFGSGTRLTVV.

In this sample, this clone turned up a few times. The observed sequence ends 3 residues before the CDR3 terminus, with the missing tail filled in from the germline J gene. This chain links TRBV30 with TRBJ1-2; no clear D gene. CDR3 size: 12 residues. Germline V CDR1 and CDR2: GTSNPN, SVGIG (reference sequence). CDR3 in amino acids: CALTRSIGDYTF. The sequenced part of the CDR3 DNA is TGTGCTTTGACTCGCTCCATCGGGGAC.

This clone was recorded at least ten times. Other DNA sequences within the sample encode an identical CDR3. The CDR3 DNA, read in part, is TGTGCCAGTAGGAGGGGTTCTCAGCCC. Amino acids: CASRRGSQP. The full CDR3 is CASRRGSQPQHF. V usage is TRBV19 and J usage is TRBJ1-5, with a tentative D call TRBD1 (5 bases). The CDR3 end is not reached by the read, which stops 3 residues before it; the germline J gene fills it in. The germline V gene has CDR1 LNHDA and CDR2 SQIVND (reference sequence). This CDR3 spans 12 amino acids. With 6 bases removed from V and 6 bases from J, the gap between germline ends came to 9 bases. Looking up the rest from reference TRBV19 and TRBJ1-5 gives the full variable domain: DGGITQSPKYLFRKEGQNVTLSCEQNLNHDAMYWYRQDPGQGLRLIYYSQIVNDFQKGDIAEGYSVSREKKESFPLTVTSAQKNPTAFYLCASRRGSQPQHFGDGTRLSIL.

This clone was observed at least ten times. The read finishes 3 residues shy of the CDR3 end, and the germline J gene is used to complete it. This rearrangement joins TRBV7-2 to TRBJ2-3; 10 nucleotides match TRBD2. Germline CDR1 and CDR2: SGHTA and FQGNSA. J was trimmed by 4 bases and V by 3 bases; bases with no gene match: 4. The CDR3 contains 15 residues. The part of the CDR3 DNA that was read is TGTGCCAGCAGCTTCAGAAGCGGGGGGGCAGATACG. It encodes CASSFRSGGADT. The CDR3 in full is CASSFRSGGADTQYF.

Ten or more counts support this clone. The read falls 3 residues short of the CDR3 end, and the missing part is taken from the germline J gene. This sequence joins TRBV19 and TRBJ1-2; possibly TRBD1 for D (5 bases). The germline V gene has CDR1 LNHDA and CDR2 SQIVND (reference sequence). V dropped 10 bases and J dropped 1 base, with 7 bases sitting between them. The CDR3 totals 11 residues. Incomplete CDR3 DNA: TGTGCCATGACAGATAACTATGGC. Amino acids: CAMTDNYG. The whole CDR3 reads CAMTDNYGYTF. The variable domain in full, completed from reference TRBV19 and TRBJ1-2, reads DGGITQSPKYLFRKEGQNVTLSCEQNLNHDAMYWYRQDPGQGLRLIYYSQIVNDFQKGDIAEGYSVSREKKESFPLTVTSAQKNPTAFYLCAMTDNYGYTFGSGTRLTVV.

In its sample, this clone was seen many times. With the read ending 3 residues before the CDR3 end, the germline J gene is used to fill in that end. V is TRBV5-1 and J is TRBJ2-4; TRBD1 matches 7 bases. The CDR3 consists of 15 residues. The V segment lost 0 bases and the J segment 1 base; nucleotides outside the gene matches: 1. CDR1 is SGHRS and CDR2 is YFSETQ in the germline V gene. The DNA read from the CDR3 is TGCGCCAGCAGCTTGGAGGGGGCGGCCAAAAACATT. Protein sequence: CASSLEGAAKNI. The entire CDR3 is CASSLEGAAKNIQYF.

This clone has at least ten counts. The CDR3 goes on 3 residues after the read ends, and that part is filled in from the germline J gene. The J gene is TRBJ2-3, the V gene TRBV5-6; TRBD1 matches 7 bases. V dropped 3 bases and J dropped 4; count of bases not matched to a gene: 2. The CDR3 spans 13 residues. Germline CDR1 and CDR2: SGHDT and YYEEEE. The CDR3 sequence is CASSYGTADTQYF. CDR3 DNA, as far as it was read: TGTGCCAGCAGCTATGGGACAGCAGATACG.

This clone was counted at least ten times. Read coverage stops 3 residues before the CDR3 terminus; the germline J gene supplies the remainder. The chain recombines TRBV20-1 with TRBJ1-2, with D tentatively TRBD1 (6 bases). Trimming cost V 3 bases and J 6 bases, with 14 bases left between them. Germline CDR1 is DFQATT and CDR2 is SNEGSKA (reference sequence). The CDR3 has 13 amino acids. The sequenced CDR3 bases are TGCAGTGCTAGCCTTACAGGGTCGGATGGC. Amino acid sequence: CSASLTGSDG. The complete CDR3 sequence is CSASLTGSDGYTF.

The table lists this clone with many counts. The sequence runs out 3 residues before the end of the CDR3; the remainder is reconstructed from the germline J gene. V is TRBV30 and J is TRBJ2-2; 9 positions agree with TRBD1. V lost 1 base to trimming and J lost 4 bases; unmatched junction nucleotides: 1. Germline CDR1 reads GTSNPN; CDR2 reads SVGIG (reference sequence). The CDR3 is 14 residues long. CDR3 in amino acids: CAWSGDRVTGELFF. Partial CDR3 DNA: TGTGCCTGGAGTGGGGACAGGGTCACCGGGGAG. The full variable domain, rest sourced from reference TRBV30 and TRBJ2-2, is SQTIHQWPATLVQPVGSPLSLECTVEGTSNPNLYWYRQAAGRGLQLLFYSVGIGQISSEVPQNLSASRPQDRQFILSSKKLLLSDSGFYLCAWSGDRVTGELFFGEGSRLTVL.

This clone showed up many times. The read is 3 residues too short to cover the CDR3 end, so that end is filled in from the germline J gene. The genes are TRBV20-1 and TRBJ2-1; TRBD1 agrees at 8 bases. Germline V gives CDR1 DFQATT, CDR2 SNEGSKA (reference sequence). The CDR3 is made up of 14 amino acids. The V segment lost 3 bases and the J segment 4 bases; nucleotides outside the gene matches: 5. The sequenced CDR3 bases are TGCAGTGCTAGTAGACAGGGGCCTTACAATGAG. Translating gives CSASRQGPYNE. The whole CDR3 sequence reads CSASRQGPYNEQFF.

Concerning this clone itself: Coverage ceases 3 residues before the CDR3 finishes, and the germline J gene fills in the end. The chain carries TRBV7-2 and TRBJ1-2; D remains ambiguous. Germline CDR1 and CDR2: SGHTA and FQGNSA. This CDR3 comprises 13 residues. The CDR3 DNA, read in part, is TGTGCCAGCAGCCCCCGGGCCGGCGGGGGC. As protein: CASSPRAGGG. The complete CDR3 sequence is CASSPRAGGGYTF.